This T cell receptor beta chain was documented in a study of cytomegalovirus exposure and HLA in healthy donors. Study-wide results and limits: Fewer than 20,000 TCR beta sequences were associated with HLA alleles at 0.05 false discovery rate in a later analysis. Previously analyzed data showed that most TCR beta V segments were productive at a frequency of about 90% or about 30%.

Remarks on this clone: Its specificity is unknown. Germline and junction disagree at one end, which may indicate a read error.

The PCR was carried out with 60 Vbeta primers and 13 Jbeta primers. As handled by the study authors: Later, an analysis found some 80 million unique TCR beta chains, and around 12 million of these were shared. Profiled with immunoSEQ multiplex PCR; TCRdb holds only in-frame clones, not every one. The V and J calls and clone size were taken over from that table, and D and trimming were inferred from the DNA. The repertoire includes 200,000 to 250,000 clones, approximately 78% of them detected once, and around 3% sits in the top ten. This receptor was obtained from a man aged 25 to 40 in good health and CMV-seronegative. The sample was PBMCs.

The CDR3 sequence is CAIRGTGTGASVLTF. The DNA for the CDR3 is TGTGCCATCAGGGGGACAGGGACTGGGGCCAGCGTCCTGACTTTC. The gene calls are TRBV10-3 and TRBJ2-6; 9 positions match TRBD1. Per germline, CDR1 ENHRY and CDR2 SYGVKD. The CDR3 extends over 15 amino acids.